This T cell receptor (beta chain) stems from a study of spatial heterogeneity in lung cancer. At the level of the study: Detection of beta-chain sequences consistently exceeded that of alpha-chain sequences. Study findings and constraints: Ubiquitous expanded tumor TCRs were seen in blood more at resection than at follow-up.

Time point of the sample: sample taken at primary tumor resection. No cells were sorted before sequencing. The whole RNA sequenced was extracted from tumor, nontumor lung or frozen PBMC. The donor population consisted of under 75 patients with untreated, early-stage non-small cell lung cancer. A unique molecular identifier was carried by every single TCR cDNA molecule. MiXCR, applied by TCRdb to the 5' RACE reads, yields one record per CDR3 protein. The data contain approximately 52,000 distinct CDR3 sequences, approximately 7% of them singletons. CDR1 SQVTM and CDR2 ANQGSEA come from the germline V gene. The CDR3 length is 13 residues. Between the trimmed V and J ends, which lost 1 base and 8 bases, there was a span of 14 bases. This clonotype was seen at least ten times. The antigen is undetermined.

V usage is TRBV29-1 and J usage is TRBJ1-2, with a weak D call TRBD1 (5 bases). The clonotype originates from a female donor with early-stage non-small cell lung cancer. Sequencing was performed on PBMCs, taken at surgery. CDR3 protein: CSVEGGQESGYTF. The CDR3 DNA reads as TGCAGCGTTGAAGGGGGCCAGGAGTCGGGCTACACCTTC.